A selection of T cell receptor beta chains follows, all from one sample in a study of graft-versus-host responses after intestinal transplantation. Data came from immunoSEQ multiplex PCR; TCRdb stores just in-frame clones and leaves some out. The profile shows about 39,000 clones, more than 85% of them singletons. The material sequenced was PBMCs, taken 700 to 850 days after intestinal transplantation. These receptors were obtained from a human patient who received an intestinal transplant, so some T cells may come from the graft donor. CDR3s include the opening cysteine and the closing phenylalanine or tryptophan. D genes are given only for firm matches. The listing skips clone size in some rows; elsewhere it reads once, few, many or a size class.

J: TRBJ1-1; size: NA; V: TRBV11-2; D: NA; DNA: TGTGCCAGCAGTCAACGGGGTAGGACCAGGAACACTGAAGCTTTCTTT; CDR3: CASSQRGRTRNTEAFF
J: TRBJ2-3; size: NA; V: TRBV18; D: NA; DNA: TGTGCCAGCTCACCAACGGCGGCGGGAACAGATACGCAGTATTTT; CDR3: CASSPTAAGTDTQYF
J: TRBJ2-2; size: NA; V: TRBV5-1; D: NA; DNA: TGCGCCAGCAGCCCCCGAAGAGGCCCTTTGTTCCCCGGGGAGCTGTTTTTT; CDR3: CASSPRRGPLFPGELFF
J: TRBJ1-5; size: NA; V: TRBV19; D: NA; DNA: TGTGCCAGTAGTATAGATCCAAGTCAAAGACCCCAGCATTTT; CDR3: CASSIDPSQRPQHF
J: TRBJ2-1; size: NA; V: TRBV12-1; D: NA; DNA: TGTGCCAGCAGGGCTGGGACTAGCGGGTGTCAACTCTCCTACAATGAGCAGTTCTTC; CDR3: CASRAGTSGCQLSYNEQFF
J: TRBJ2-7; size: NA; V: TRBV4-1; D: NA; DNA: TGCGCCAGCAGCCAAGAAAGCGCCTCATCCACCGGGCCCTACGAGCAGTACTTC; CDR3: CASSQESASSTGPYEQYF
J: TRBJ1-3; size: once; V: TRBV7-9; D: NA; DNA: TGTGCCAGCAGCTTAGCCCGACGCTATGGGTCTGGAAACACCATATATTTT; CDR3: CASSLARRYGSGNTIYF
J: TRBJ2-7; size: once; V: TRBV7-9; D: TRBD2; DNA: TGTGCCAGCAGCTTCCGGTCGGGACTAACCACCTACGAGCAGTACTTC; CDR3: CASSFRSGLTTYEQYF
J: TRBJ2-3; size: once; V: TRBV7-6; D: TRBD2; DNA: TGTGCCAGCAGCCCGGGACTAACAGATACGCAGTATTTT; CDR3: CASSPGLTDTQYF
J: TRBJ2-1; size: NA; V: TRBV28; D: TRBD2; DNA: TGTGCCAGCAGACTAGCGGGAGGGCCGAAAGTCTACAATGAGCAGTTCTTC; CDR3: CASRLAGGPKVYNEQFF
J: TRBJ2-2; size: NA; V: TRBV7-3; D: NA; DNA: TGTGCCAGCAGCTTGGGGGGAGCCTTGGGCACCGGGGAGCTGTTTTTT; CDR3: CASSLGGALGTGELFF
J: TRBJ1-6; size: NA; V: TRBV19; D: NA; DNA: TGTGCCAGTAGTATAGTACTCCGGAGCTCCTATAATTCACCCCTCCACTTT; CDR3: CASSIVLRSSYNSPLHF
J: TRBJ2-7; size: NA; V: TRBV5-6; D: TRBD1; DNA: TGTGCCAGCAGCGAAAACAGGGGGAAGAAGTACTTC; CDR3: CASSENRGKKYF
J: TRBJ1-1; size: NA; V: TRBV29-1; D: TRBD1; DNA: TGCAGCGTTGGGGGCGGACAGGGTAGAACTGAAGCTTTCTTT; CDR3: CSVGGGQGRTEAFF
J: TRBJ1-3; size: NA; V: TRBV6-1; D: NA; DNA: TGTGCCAGCAGTCGGACCTTCTCTGGAAACACCATATATTTT; CDR3: CASSRTFSGNTIYF
J: TRBJ1-4; size: NA; V: TRBV5-6; D: NA; DNA: TGTGCCAGCAGCTTGGGTGCAACTAATGAAAAACTGTTTTTT; CDR3: CASSLGATNEKLFF
J: TRBJ2-7; size: NA; V: TRBV5-3; D: TRBD2; DNA: TGTGCCAGCAGCTCAGGACTAGCGGGAGCGTACGAGCAGTACTTC; CDR3: CASSSGLAGAYEQYF
J: TRBJ2-7; size: NA; V: TRBV4-1; D: TRBD1; DNA: TGCGCCAGCAGCCAGAGCCCCGGGACAGGCACCTTTTACGAGCAGTACTTC; CDR3: CASSQSPGTGTFYEQYF
J: TRBJ2-2; size: NA; V: TRBV2; D: TRBD2; DNA: TGTGCCAGCACGGGAACTAGCGGGGGGAACACCGGGGAGCTGTTTTTT; CDR3: CASTGTSGGNTGELFF
J: TRBJ1-6; size: NA; V: TRBV10-1; D: TRBD1; DNA: TGCGCCAGCACCCCACAGGGGGGATATAATTCACCCCTCCACTTT; CDR3: CASTPQGGYNSPLHF
J: TRBJ1-2; size: NA; V: TRBV5-6; D: TRBD1; DNA: TGTGCCAGCAGCCCCCGGGACAGGGGTTATGGCTACACCTTC; CDR3: CASSPRDRGYGYTF
J: TRBJ2-7; size: NA; V: TRBV13; D: NA; DNA: TGTGCCAGCAGCTTAAGGACGGTTAAGTCCTACGAGCAGTACTTC; CDR3: CASSLRTVKSYEQYF
J: TRBJ2-1; size: NA; V: TRBV6-6; D: NA; DNA: TGTGCCAGCAGTCTGGACAACAATGAGCAGTTCTTC; CDR3: CASSLDNNEQFF
J: TRBJ2-7; size: NA; V: TRBV7-2; D: NA; DNA: TGTGCCAGCAGCTTAGCGGGTGCCTACGAGCAGTACTTC; CDR3: CASSLAGAYEQYF
J: TRBJ2-1; size: NA; V: TRBV27; D: NA; DNA: TGTGCCAGCAGTTTGTACAGTAGCGCCTACAATGAGCAGTTCTTC; CDR3: CASSLYSSAYNEQFF
J: TRBJ1-2; size: NA; V: TRBV28; D: NA; DNA: TGTGCCAGCAGCTTAGCGCAGGGATCGGGCTATGGCTACACCTTC; CDR3: CASSLAQGSGYGYTF
J: TRBJ2-3; size: NA; V: TRBV27; D: NA; DNA: TGTGCCAGCAACTCGGAGGCAGCCACAGATACGCAGTATTTT; CDR3: CASNSEAATDTQYF
J: TRBJ1-1; size: NA; V: TRBV10-1; D: NA; DNA: TGCGCCAGCAGGCCAGACAGCAACACTGAAGCTTTCTTT; CDR3: CASRPDSNTEAFF
J: TRBJ2-3; size: NA; V: TRBV10-3; D: NA; DNA: TGTGCCATCAGTGAGTCGGAACGGGAGTGGGGCGAGGATACGCAGTATTTT; CDR3: CAISESEREWGEDTQYF
J: TRBJ2-4; size: NA; V: TRBV28; D: NA; DNA: TGTGCCAGCGTGCGGCCATCGGAAGGAAACATTCAGTACTTC; CDR3: CASVRPSEGNIQYF
J: TRBJ2-3; size: NA; V: TRBV5-6; D: TRBD1; DNA: TGTGCCAGCAGCTTGGACAGGGGGCGGGACACAGATACGCAGTATTTT; CDR3: CASSLDRGRDTDTQYF
J: TRBJ1-6; size: once; V: TRBV7-2; D: NA; DNA: TGTGCCAGCAGCTTAGATCGAGATTCACCCCTCCACTTT; CDR3: CASSLDRDSPLHF
J: TRBJ1-1; size: NA; V: TRBV6-1; D: NA; DNA: TGTGCCAGCAGTGAGGATTACACTGAAGCTTTCTTT; CDR3: CASSEDYTEAFF
J: TRBJ2-1; size: NA; V: TRBV7-2; D: NA; DNA: TGTGCCAGCAGCCGCCCCCGGGCGGGAAGACTCAACTCCTACAATGAGCAGTTCTTC; CDR3: CASSRPRAGRLNSYNEQFF
J: TRBJ2-1; size: NA; V: TRBV25-1; D: NA; DNA: TGTGCCAGCGGATTGAGTTCGCAGTTCTTC; CDR3: CASGLSSQFF
J: TRBJ2-3; size: NA; V: TRBV14; D: NA; DNA: TGTGCCAGCAGCCAGGGGCTAGTCCCAGATACGCAGTATTTT; CDR3: CASSQGLVPDTQYF
J: TRBJ2-7; size: NA; V: TRBV7-9; D: TRBD1; DNA: TGTGCCAGCAGCTTACCCGATGTAAAGACAGGGAGATACGAGCAGTACTTC; CDR3: CASSLPDVKTGRYEQYF
J: TRBJ1-3; size: NA; V: TRBV27; D: NA; DNA: TGTGCCAGCAGTTTAAAGTTTGGGAGGACCACAGGAAACACCATATATTTT; CDR3: CASSLKFGRTTGNTIYF
J: TRBJ2-5; size: NA; V: TRBV9; D: TRBD2; DNA: TGTGCCAGCAGCGTTAGCGGGGGACAAGAGACCCAGTACTTC; CDR3: CASSVSGGQETQYF
J: TRBJ2-5; size: NA; V: TRBV6-5; D: NA; DNA: TGTGCCAGCGCCGGGGGCGTCTATGAGACCCAGTACTTC; CDR3: CASAGGVYETQYF
J: TRBJ2-3; size: NA; V: TRBV10-3; D: TRBD2; DNA: TGTGCCATCAGTGAGATCTACCTAGCGGGGGAATTTACAGATACGCAGTATTTT; CDR3: CAISEIYLAGEFTDTQYF
J: TRBJ2-1; size: NA; V: TRBV28; D: NA; DNA: TGTGCCAGCAGTCCCAGGGGATACAATGAGCAGTTCTTC; CDR3: CASSPRGYNEQFF
J: TRBJ2-5; size: NA; V: TRBV6-6; D: TRBD2; DNA: TGTGCCAGCAGTTACTCTAGCGGGGGTGGAGAGACCCAGTACTTC; CDR3: CASSYSSGGGETQYF
J: TRBJ2-1; size: NA; V: TRBV10-3; D: TRBD2; DNA: TGTGCCATCAGGCCCGCCCCCCGACTAGCGGGAGGTTACAATGAGCAGTTCTTC; CDR3: CAIRPAPRLAGGYNEQFF
J: TRBJ1-2; size: NA; V: TRBV25-1; D: NA; DNA: TGTGCCAGCAGTGGGATACAGGGAACTGGCTACACCTTC; CDR3: CASSGIQGTGYTF
J: TRBJ2-4; size: NA; V: TRBV2; D: NA; DNA: TGTGCCAGCAGAAGTTACAGGGACGTTGCCAAAAACATTCAGTACTTC; CDR3: CASRSYRDVAKNIQYF
J: TRBJ1-3; size: once; V: TRBV4-1; D: NA; DNA: TGCGCCAGCAGCCTCGAGGGAGAGGCTGGAAACACCATATATTTT; CDR3: CASSLEGEAGNTIYF
J: TRBJ2-1; size: NA; V: TRBV18; D: NA; DNA: TGTGCCAGCTCACCCCTAGCGAACAATGAGCAGTTCTTC; CDR3: CASSPLANNEQFF
J: TRBJ1-1; size: NA; V: TRBV28; D: NA; DNA: TGTGCCAGCAGTTCCTTTCGAAGCGGAGCCGGGCCGAACACTGAAGCTTTCTTT; CDR3: CASSSFRSGAGPNTEAFF
J: TRBJ2-7; size: NA; V: TRBV4-1; D: NA; DNA: TGCGCCAGCAGCCAAGATAAGGGCTACGAGCAGTACTTC; CDR3: CASSQDKGYEQYF